The clone carrying this T cell receptor (beta chain) has ten or more counts. Its antigen is not known. The data are from a study of Graves' ophthalmopathy and Graves' hyperthyroidism. Study results and limitations: Among expanded thyroid clonotypes above 0.001 frequency, most also occurred in blood. With 65% to 71% sensitivity and roughly 76% specificity, the model predicted ophthalmopathy progression.

Deletions cut 4 bases from V and 5 bases from J, with 17 bases between. CDR3 length: 15 amino acids. Germline V lookup: CDR1 SGHAT, CDR2 FQNNGV. Beta-chain TCR CDR3 regions were amplified from RNA transcripts. RT-PCR was first run with HTBI primers, then multiplex PCR in a second round. MiXCR, applied by TCRdb to the multiplex PCR reads, yields one record per CDR3 protein. The table records 500,000 to 700,000 distinct CDR3 sequences, about 40% of them present only once. This chain connects TRBV11-2 to TRBJ2-5, with D perhaps matching TRBD1 (6 bases). The receptor was isolated from an adult man with Graves' hyperthyroidism. The sequenced sample consisted of peripheral blood or thyroid tissue (not recorded which). CDR3 bases: TGTGCCAGCAGCTCCCGGCCTACCGACAGGGAGACCCAGTACTTC. Translated: CASSSRPTDRETQYF.